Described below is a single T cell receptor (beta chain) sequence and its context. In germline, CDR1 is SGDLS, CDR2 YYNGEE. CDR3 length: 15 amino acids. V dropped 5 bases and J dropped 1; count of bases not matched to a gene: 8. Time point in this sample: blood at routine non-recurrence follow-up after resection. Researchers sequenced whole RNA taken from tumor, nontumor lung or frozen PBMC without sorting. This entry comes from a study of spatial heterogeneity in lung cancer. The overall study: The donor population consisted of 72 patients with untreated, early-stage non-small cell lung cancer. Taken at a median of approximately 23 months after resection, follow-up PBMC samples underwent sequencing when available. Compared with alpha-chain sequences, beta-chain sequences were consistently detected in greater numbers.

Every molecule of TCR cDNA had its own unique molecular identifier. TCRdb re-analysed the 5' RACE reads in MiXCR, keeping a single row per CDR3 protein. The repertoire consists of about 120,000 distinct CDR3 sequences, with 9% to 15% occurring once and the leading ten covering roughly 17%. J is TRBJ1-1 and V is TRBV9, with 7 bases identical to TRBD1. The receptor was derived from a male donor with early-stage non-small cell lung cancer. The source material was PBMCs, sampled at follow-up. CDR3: CASSEQGRENTEAFF. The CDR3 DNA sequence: TGTGCCAGCAGTGAACAGGGGAGGGAGAACACTGAAGCTTTCTTT.